These T cell receptor beta chains were read from a single sample in a study of Ad26.COV2.S vaccination and SARS-CoV-2 variants. TCRdb keeps only in-frame clones here, not all; method: immunoSEQ multiplex PCR. The table has around 300,000 clones, about 88% seen once. The sample was peripheral blood, taken in a trial of Ad26.COV2.S vaccine versus placebo. The source of these receptors is a person aged 18-65 years who received the Ad26.COV2.S COVID-19 vaccine or a placebo. Each CDR3 is given with its conserved first and last residue. The order of the fields is D gene, J gene, clone size, V gene, CDR3 DNA, CDR3 protein. D genes are given only for firm matches. The size entry is marked missing in some rows and otherwise reads once, few, many or a size class.

>-|TRBJ1-5|once|TRBV6-5
TGTGCCAGCAGGCCACAGGGAGGTTTCGATCAGCCCCAGCATTTT
CASRPQGGFDQPQHF
>TRBD1|TRBJ1-3|few|TRBV9
TGTGCCAGCAGCTTCCAACCATCAGGGGGTTCTCTGAGAAACACCATATATTTT
CASSFQPSGGSLRNTIYF
>-|TRBJ2-3|-|TRBV3-1/TRBV3-2
TGTGCCAGCAGCCAAGTCCGAGATACGCAGTATTTT
CASSQVRDTQYF
>-|TRBJ2-4|-|TRBV28
TGTGCCAGCAGTTTAACAATAGCCAAAAACATTCAGTACTTC
CASSLTIAKNIQYF
>-|TRBJ1-4|-|TRBV19
TGTGCCAGTAGTATAGTAGGGCGACCTACTCTTATACTTAATGAAAAACTGTTTTTT
CASSIVGRPTLILNEKLFF
>TRBD1|TRBJ1-4|-|TRBV7-8
TGTGCCAGCAGCTTTCTAATTGGGGTTGGGAAGGCTGGACAGGCCCTAGAACTGTTTTTT
CASSFLIGVGKAGQALELFF
>-|TRBJ1-1|few|TRBV4-3
TGCGCCAGCAGCCAAGGGAACCGTTGGGACACTGAAGCTTTCTTT
CASSQGNRWDTEAFF
>-|TRBJ2-3|-|TRBV10-3
TGTGCCTCCCGGTTGGATATTAGCACAGATACGCAGTATTTT
CASRLDISTDTQYF
>-|TRBJ1-4|once|TRBV9
TGTGCCAGCAGCGTAGGCCCGATGGACATTAGACTGTTTTTT
CASSVGPMDIRLFF
>TRBD1|TRBJ1-1|few|TRBV6-5
TGTGCCAGCACCAGGGACAGAGAAGCTTTCTTT
CASTRDREAFF
>-|TRBJ1-5|-|TRBV28
TGTGCCAGCAGTTTTTGGGTTGCAGGGCGAGATAGCAATCAGCCCCAGCATTTT
CASSFWVAGRDSNQPQHF
>TRBD1|TRBJ2-7|-|TRBV13
TGTGCCAGCAGCTCCAAAGCCAGGACAGGGGGTAACGAGCAGTACTTC
CASSSKARTGGNEQYF
>TRBD1|TRBJ2-1|-|TRBV6-5
TGTGCCAGCAGTTACCTGACAGGGGGGGATGAGCAGTTCTTC
CASSYLTGGDEQFF
>TRBD2|TRBJ2-1|once|TRBV9
TGTGCCAGCAGCTCTTCGACTAGCGGGGTAGGAGTAGAGCAGTTCTTC
CASSSSTSGVGVEQFF
>TRBD2|TRBJ2-1|-|TRBV6-5
TGTGCCAGCAGTTACTCGTCGGCTAGCGGGAGGTATGAGCAGTTCTTC
CASSYSSASGRYEQFF
>-|TRBJ1-5|-|TRBV20-1
TGCAGTGCTAGTTGGGGTAGGATCAATCAGCCCCAGCATTTT
CSASWGRINQPQHF
>-|TRBJ1-1|-|TRBV14
TGTGCCAGCAGCCAAGATTTCACTGAAGCTTTCTTT
CASSQDFTEAFF
>-|TRBJ1-5|-|TRBV27
TGTGCCAGCAGCCGGGAGTACAATCAGCCCCAGCATTTT
CASSREYNQPQHF
>-|TRBJ2-1|once|TRBV9
TGTGCCAGCAGCGTAGTTCCCAGGAGCTACAATGAGCAGTTCTTC
CASSVVPRSYNEQFF
>TRBD2|TRBJ2-7|-|TRBV7-9
TGTGCCAGCAGCCGTGGACTAGCGGGAGCGGACTACGAGCAGTACTTC
CASSRGLAGADYEQYF
>-|TRBJ2-2|-|TRBV5-1
TGCGCCAGCAGCTTGAAGGGCGGGCCCCCTCGGGAGGAGCTGTTTTTT
CASSLKGGPPREELFF
>TRBD1|TRBJ1-1|-|TRBV5-5
TGTGCCAGCAGCTTCGGGACAGGGCGTACTGAAGCTTTCTTT
CASSFGTGRTEAFF
>-|TRBJ2-1|-|TRBV4-2
TGTGCCAGCACCTACCTTGGGAGGAATGTAGACAATGAGCAGTTCTTC
CASTYLGRNVDNEQFF
>-|TRBJ1-4|once|TRBV12-5
TGTGCTAGTGGTTTGCGTGAAAAACTGTTTTTT
CASGLREKLFF
>TRBD1|TRBJ2-3|-|TRBV27
TGTGCCAGCAGATCTACAGGGGGTGCAGATACGCAGTATTTT
CASRSTGGADTQYF
>-|TRBJ2-3|many|TRBV7-9
TGTGCCAGCAGCTTATCGGGCCTGGACCGAGTCACAGATACGCAGTATTTT
CASSLSGLDRVTDTQYF
>TRBD2|TRBJ2-2|-|TRBV28
TGTGCCAGCAGAGAAGCGGGAGATAGGACCGGGGAGCTGTTTTTT
CASREAGDRTGELFF
>-|TRBJ1-5|once|TRBV7-3
TGTGCCAGCAGCCCGGGCGGGTCTAGCAATCAGCCCCAGCATTTT
CASSPGGSSNQPQHF
>TRBD1|TRBJ2-7|-|TRBV15
TGTGCCACCCGGGACAGGGTATCCTACGAGCAGTACTTC
CATRDRVSYEQYF
>-|TRBJ2-1|-|TRBV9
TGTGCCAGCAGCACCCTCGGAAACAATGAGCAGTTCTTC
CASSTLGNNEQFF
>-|TRBJ2-7|-|TRBV27
TGTGCCAGCAGTTTATCGGCCTCACTCAAGGACGAGCAGTACTTC
CASSLSASLKDEQYF
>-|TRBJ2-2|-|TRBV9
TGTGCCAGCAGCGTAGGTGGGGAGCTGTTTTTT
CASSVGGELFF